The 3 T cell receptor beta chains below were found in one sample sequenced in a study of T cell responses to AZD1222 COVID-19 vaccine. Profiling relied on immunoSEQ multiplex PCR, and the TCRdb table lists in-frame clones only, not all of them. The top ten hold 1.5% to 2% of the sample, which has just under 150,000 clones, roughly 90% seen once. This specimen consisted of peripheral blood, obtained 28 days after the second AZD1222 dose. The source of these receptors is an adult who received the AZD1222 COVID-19 vaccine.

The chain is built from TRBV5-1 and TRBJ2-1; D remains unclear. The CDR3 is 13 amino acids. Per germline, CDR1 SGHRS and CDR2 YFSETQ. Trimming stripped 3 bases from V and 4 bases from J, with 8 bases between. The CDR3 spells CASSSDHYNEQFF. The CDR3 nucleotides read TGCGCCAGCAGCTCGGACCATTACAATGAGCAGTTCTTC.

The chain uses TRBV7-9 and TRBJ2-1; TRBD2 agrees at 11 bases. Trimming removed 3 bases from V and 5 bases from J; junction bases left unmatched: 9. This CDR3 has 17 amino acids. Germline V lookup: CDR1 SEHNR, CDR2 FQNEAQ (reference sequence). CDR3 nucleotide sequence: TGTGCCAGCAGCTTCCCCTCCCTAGCGGGAGGTCACAATGAGCAGTTCTTC. It codes for CASSFPSLAGGHNEQFF.

The chain uses TRBV7-2 and TRBJ1-2; perhaps TRBD1 as D (5 bases). This CDR3 region has 15 residues. Germline V gene data show CDR1 as SGHTA and CDR2 as FQGNSA. Trimming took off 5 bases at V and 2 bases at J, with 15 bases between the two ends. The CDR3 sequence: CASSLYRTLNYGYTF. The DNA for the CDR3 is TGTGCCAGCAGCCTTTACCGGACACTCAACTATGGCTACACCTTC. The full variable domain, with the rest looked up from reference TRBV7-2 and TRBJ1-2, is GAGVSQSPSNKVTEKGKDVELRCDPISGHTALYWYRQSLGQGLEFLIYFQGNSAPDKSGLPSDRFSAERTGGSVSTLTIQRTQQEDSAVYLCASSLYRTLNYGYTFGSGTRLTVV.